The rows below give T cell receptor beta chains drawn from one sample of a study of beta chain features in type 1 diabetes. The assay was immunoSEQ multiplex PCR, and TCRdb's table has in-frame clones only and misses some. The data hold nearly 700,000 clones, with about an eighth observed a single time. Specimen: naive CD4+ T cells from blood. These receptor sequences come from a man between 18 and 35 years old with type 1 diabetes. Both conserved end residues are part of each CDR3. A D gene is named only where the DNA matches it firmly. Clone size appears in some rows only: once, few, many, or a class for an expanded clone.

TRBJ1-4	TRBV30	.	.	TGCGCCTGGAGTAATGGCGGAAAACTGTTTTTT	CAWSNGGKLFF
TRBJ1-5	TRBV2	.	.	TGTGCCAGCAGCGTTGCGGGCGTCGGGTATCAGCCCCAGCATTTT	CASSVAGVGYQPQHF
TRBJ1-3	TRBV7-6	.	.	TGTGCCAGCAGCTTATCGGGGAACACCATATATTTT	CASSLSGNTIYF
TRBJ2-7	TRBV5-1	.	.	TGCGCCAGCAGTGCCGGGACAACCACCTACGAGCAGTACTTC	CASSAGTTTYEQYF
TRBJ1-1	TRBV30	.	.	TGTGCCGCAGCGGGCGAGTCGAACACTGAAGCTTTCTTT	CAAAGESNTEAFF
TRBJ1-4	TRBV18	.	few	TGTGCCAGCTCACCACAGGCGGTGGGGGAAAAACTGTTTTTT	CASSPQAVGEKLFF
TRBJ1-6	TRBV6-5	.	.	TGTGCCAGCGGTCGGGACGTCCGTTCACCCCTCCACTTT	CASGRDVRSPLHF
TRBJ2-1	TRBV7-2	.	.	TGTGCCAGCAGCTTAGCGGGGGGGCCTTACAATGAGCAGTTCTTC	CASSLAGGPYNEQFF
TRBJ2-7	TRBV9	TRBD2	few	TGTGCCAGCAGCGATACTAGCGGGGGGGCCGAGCAGTACTTC	CASSDTSGGAEQYF
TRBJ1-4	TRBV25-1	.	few	TGTGCCAGCAGTGGCGACGGGGGGAATGAAAAACTGTTTTTT	CASSGDGGNEKLFF
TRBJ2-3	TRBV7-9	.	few	TGTGCCAGCAGCTCGGCAGATACGCAGTATTTT	CASSSADTQYF
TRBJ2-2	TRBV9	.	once	TGTGCCAGCAGCGCCCTAGCGACAGGCGCGAACACCGGGGAGCTGTTTTTT	CASSALATGANTGELFF
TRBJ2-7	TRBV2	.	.	TGTGCCAGCAGTGAATGGACGATGTACGAGCAGTACTTC	CASSEWTMYEQYF
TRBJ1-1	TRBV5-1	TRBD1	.	TGCGCCAGCAGCCTGGACAGGATTAACACTGAAGCTTTCTTT	CASSLDRINTEAFF
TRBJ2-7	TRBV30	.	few	TGTGCCTGGTCGCCCCCCGACAGGCGGAGGGAGCAGTACTTC	CAWSPPDRRREQYF
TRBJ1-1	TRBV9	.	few	TGTGCCAGCTCGAGGAGGGAGGGGGCTGAAGCTTTCTTT	CASSRREGAEAFF
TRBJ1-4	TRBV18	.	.	TGTGCCAGCTCACCTCCCAATTCAATTACAGGGTCCTACGAAAAACTGTTTTTT	CASSPPNSITGSYEKLFF
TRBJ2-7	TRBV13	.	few	TGTGCCAGCAGCTTAAGCGGTTCCTACGAGCAGTACTTC	CASSLSGSYEQYF
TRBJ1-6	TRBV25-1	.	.	TGTGCCAGCACCCCGAGCGGGGGCGTCGGTAATTCACCCCTCCACTTT	CASTPSGGVGNSPLHF
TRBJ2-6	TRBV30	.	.	TGTGCCTGGTCCCGTGAAAGGACACCTGGGGCCAACGTCCTGACTTTC	CAWSRERTPGANVLTF
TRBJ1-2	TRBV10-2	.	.	TGCGCCAGCAGTGATCCACCTGGACAGCGAGATACTAACTATGGCTACACCTTC	CASSDPPGQRDTNYGYTF
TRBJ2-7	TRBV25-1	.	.	TGTGCCAGTACGGGCGGTTTCTACGAGCAGTACTTC	CASTGGFYEQYF
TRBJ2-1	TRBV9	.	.	TGTGCCAGCAGCGTAGTATCGGGGAAAGGTAATGAGCAGTTCTTC	CASSVVSGKGNEQFF